This T cell receptor beta chain was identified during a study of blood T cell repertoires in COVID-19 (dated by TCRdb to about 2020). With respect to the entire study: Collaborator samples came from the United States, Italy and Spain and covered acute and convalescent phases of COVID-19. The samples were drawn from the first 160 participants of the ongoing ImmuneRACE study and from 1,254 subjects provided by 6 global collaborators. The material from the prospective study consisted of cDNA or gDNA derived from T cells, B-cell-depleted T cells, or PBMCs. The dataset comprised deeply sampled blood TCRbeta repertoires from subjects exposed to, actively infected with, or recovered from COVID-19. Where available, HLA class I and class II types were obtained from metadata supplied by the sample provider rather than from assay-based typing. A de-identified subject ID, COVID-19 status, age in years and sex were almost always included in the sample metadata. The repertoires were made available in a free public database intended to serve as a resource for research on the immune response to SARS-CoV-2.

V drops 2 bases and J drops 2 bases, leaving 7 bases in between. The germline V gene sets CDR1 to SGHRS and CDR2 to YFSETQ. Inclusive of the bounding cysteine and phenylalanine, the CDR3 is 14 residues long. The DNA shown is the 42-base CDR3, in frame from base 1. Each collaborating institution followed its own protocols to collect whole blood in K2EDTA tubes. For TCRbeta analysis, collaborators shipped samples as frozen whole blood, isolated PBMCs, or DNA extracted from either of those sample types. On the study overall, not on this receptor specifically: Clinical and demographic metadata were provided uncurated, with the amount varying by source and participant.

TCRbeta CDR3 regions were amplified from genomic DNA using the immunoSEQ Assay, a bias-controlled multiplex PCR. Under the source paper's analysis protocol: The number of nucleated cells in each sample was estimated from the amplification of reference gene primers within the assay. To quantify the absolute abundance of each unique TCRbeta CDR3 rearrangement, sequence reads were collapsed and filtered. For each sample, productive Simpson clonality was calculated as the square root of Simpson's diversity index over productive rearrangements. TCRdb's version of the immuneACCESS table is confined to in-frame rearrangements and falls short of the full clone set. An unresolved V gene accounts for under half of the shortfall where checked; the remainder is of unknown origin. That table gives V, J and clone size, and the DNA gave D and trimming. This sample comprises about 180,000 clones, 80% to 90% of them detected only once. In total, the top ten clones hold about 9.7% of the sample.

Remarks on this clone: The clone's antigen remains unknown. No base-level quality is on record; no much larger clone is a single base apart.

The chain employs TRBV5-1 and TRBJ1-4; the D gene identity is not certain. Sequenced: peripheral blood. This TCR came from a man between 50 and 59 years old with active or convalescent COVID-19. In nucleotides, the sequence is TGCGCCAGCAGCTTTGAAGCCACTAATGAAAAACTGTTTTTT. This sequence encodes CASSFEATNEKLFF.